The rows below give T cell receptor beta chains drawn from one sample of a study of OX40 agonist ivuxolimab in advanced cancers. Clones were sequenced by immunoSEQ multiplex PCR, and TCRdb holds only the in-frame ones, with some missing. This repertoire shows tens of thousands of clones, 80% to 90% found once; its top ten account for more than 0.8%. Sequenced material: CD4+ or CD8+ T cells sorted from blood, taken in a trial of the OX40 agonist ivuxolimab. These receptors came from an adult with an advanced solid tumor such as melanoma, head and neck, liver or kidney cancer. The CDR3 runs from the conserved cysteine through the conserved F or W. D genes are given only for firm matches. Where a row states a size, it is once, few, many or the class of an expanded clone; other rows omit it.

d_call j_call clone_size v_call cdr3_length cdr3_aa cdr3_nt
TRBD1 TRBJ1-5 - TRBV6-6 14 CASSWGQGNQPQHF TGTGCCAGCAGTTGGGGACAGGGAAATCAGCCCCAGCATTTT
- TRBJ1-1 - TRBV15 13 CATSRGGPTEAFF TGTGCCACCAGCAGAGGGGGGCCCACTGAAGCTTTCTTT
- TRBJ1-5 few TRBV15 15 CATSNWGRSGQPQHF TGTGCCACCAGCAACTGGGGACGGTCGGGTCAGCCCCAGCATTTT
- TRBJ2-7 - TRBV7-8 14 CASSLAGPTAEQYF TGTGCCAGCAGCCTAGCTGGTCCGACGGCCGAGCAGTACTTC
- TRBJ1-1 few TRBV5-1 15 CASSLVAGADTEAFF TGCGCCAGCAGCTTGGTGGCGGGGGCGGACACTGAAGCTTTCTTT
- TRBJ2-7 - TRBV4-2 13 CASSLAQIGEQYF TGTGCCAGCAGCTTGGCACAGATCGGGGAGCAGTACTTC
- TRBJ2-3 - TRBV5-5 16 CASRLYRDWASDTQYF TGTGCCAGCAGGCTGTACCGGGACTGGGCGTCCGATACGCAGTATTTT
- TRBJ1-5 - TRBV28 14 CASSSLDSNQPQHF TGTGCCAGCAGTTCTCTTGATAGCAATCAGCCCCAGCATTTT
- TRBJ2-5 - TRBV13 14 CASSTSFTGETQYF TGTGCCAGCAGCACCTCCTTCACTGGAGAGACCCAGTACTTC
- TRBJ1-1 once TRBV5-1 16 CASSPQLGVGGTEAFF TGCGCCAGCAGCCCACAGCTTGGGGTGGGGGGCACTGAAGCTTTCTTT
- TRBJ1-2 - TRBV7-9 16 CASSFALGGPLYGYTF TGTGCCAGCAGCTTTGCCCTTGGAGGGCCCTTGTATGGCTACACCTTC
TRBD2 TRBJ2-5 - TRBV27 15 CASSSTSGGKETQYF TGTGCCAGCAGTTCGACTAGCGGAGGGAAAGAGACCCAGTACTTC
TRBD2 TRBJ2-5 - TRBV5-1 13 CASGLAGRETQYF TGCGCCAGCGGTCTAGCGGGGCGGGAGACCCAGTACTTC
- TRBJ1-5 once TRBV6-1 14 CASSTDRNVSPQHF TGTGCCAGCAGTACGGACCGGAACGTTAGTCCCCAGCATTTT
- TRBJ2-6 - TRBV7-9 13 CASSLAGANVLTF TGTGCCAGCAGCTTGGCCGGGGCCAACGTCCTGACTTTC
- TRBJ2-2 - TRBV28 15 CASSLSSPNTGELFF TGTGCCAGCAGTTTATCCTCCCCCAACACCGGGGAGCTGTTTTTT
- TRBJ2-2 once TRBV18 14 CASSPGQGQGGLFF TGTGCCAGCTCACCAGGCCAGGGGCAAGGCGGGCTGTTTTTT
- TRBJ2-5 - TRBV29-1 12 CSVATGRETQYF TGCAGCGTGGCGACTGGCCGAGAGACCCAGTACTTC
- TRBJ2-3 - TRBV29-1 12 CSVAGAADTQYF TGCAGCGTTGCAGGGGCTGCAGATACGCAGTATTTT